Included here is one TCR beta chain sequence, with context. This clonotype was counted between two and nine times. The antigen it binds to is not known. No clone much larger than this one lies a single base away; base qualities are absent. At the junction V is shortened by 3 bases and J by 8 bases; bases outside the gene matches: 9. Per the germline V gene, SQVTM is the CDR1 and ANQGSEA is the CDR2. The CDR3 runs 14 amino acids, cysteine and phenylalanine included. The CDR3 DNA has 42 bases and is translated from base 1. This sample is drawn from a study of response to subunit inactivated influenza vaccine (dated by TCRdb to 2016 to 2019). In the study overall: The study used deep quantitative T cell receptor repertoire profiling to track responses to a trivalent subunit inactivated influenza vaccine. The full study reports these points: According to the authors, only a limited number of new T cells may be recruited by each seasonal influenza vaccination.

Libraries were built with RT-PCR. Sequencing used an Illumina HiSeq 2500. TCRdb passed the public sequencing reads through fastp at Q25 and MiXCR, retaining productive beta sequences. A single entry per CDR3 protein holds the most common genes and DNA from its merged rows. The sample includes more than 250,000 distinct CDR3 sequences, with 20% to 25% observed a single time. The ten top clones hold roughly a tenth of the sample. The receptor was isolated from a man aged 50-75 years who received an inactivated influenza vaccine. Donor details come from another sample of the same person, matched by shared clones. The source material was PBMCs from blood, sampled 21 months after vaccination. The V and J genes are TRBV29-1 and TRBJ2-7; 11 bases in the junction line up with TRBD2. The nucleotide sequence reads as follows: TGCAGCGTTGACCCTGCCGCTAGCGGGGGGAAGCAGTACTTC. Its amino acids are CSVDPAASGGKQYF.